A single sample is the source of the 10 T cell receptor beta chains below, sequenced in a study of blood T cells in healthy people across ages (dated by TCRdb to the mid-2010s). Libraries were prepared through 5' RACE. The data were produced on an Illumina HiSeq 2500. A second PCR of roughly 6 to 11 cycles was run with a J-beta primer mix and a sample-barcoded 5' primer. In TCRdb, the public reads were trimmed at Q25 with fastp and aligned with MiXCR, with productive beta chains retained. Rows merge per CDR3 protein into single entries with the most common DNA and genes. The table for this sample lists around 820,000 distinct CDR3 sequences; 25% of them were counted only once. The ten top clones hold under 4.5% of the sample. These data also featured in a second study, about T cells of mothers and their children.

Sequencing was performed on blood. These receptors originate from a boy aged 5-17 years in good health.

The CDR3 loop is CATSRLYSDGNIQYF. The CDR3 nucleotides read TGTGCCACCAGCAGACTTTATAGCGACGGGAACATTCAGTACTTC. The rearrangement links TRBV15 to TRBJ2-4; possible D gene TRBD2, 5 bases. Germline V gene data show CDR1 as LNHNV and CDR2 as YYDKDF (reference sequence). V shed 2 bases and J shed 7 bases, with 15 bases lying between them. This CDR3 spans 15 amino acids.

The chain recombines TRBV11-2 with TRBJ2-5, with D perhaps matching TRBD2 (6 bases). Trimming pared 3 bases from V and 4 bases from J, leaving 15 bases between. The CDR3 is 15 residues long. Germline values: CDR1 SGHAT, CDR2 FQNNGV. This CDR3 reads CASSLSLALGETQYF. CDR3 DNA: TGTGCCAGCAGCTTGTCACTAGCTTTGGGAGAGACCCAGTACTTC.

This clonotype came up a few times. CDR3 in DNA: TGTGCCAGCAGCCGTGGGGGAGTATGGGTGGGAGAGCAGTACTTC. It specifies CASSRGGVWVGEQYF. The J gene is TRBJ2-7, the V gene TRBV7-2; either TRBD1 or TRBD2 may fit D (5 bases each). V was clipped by 5 bases and J by 7 bases, with 21 bases between them. Germline assignment: CDR1 SGHTA and CDR2 FQGNSA. The CDR3 runs to 15 residues.

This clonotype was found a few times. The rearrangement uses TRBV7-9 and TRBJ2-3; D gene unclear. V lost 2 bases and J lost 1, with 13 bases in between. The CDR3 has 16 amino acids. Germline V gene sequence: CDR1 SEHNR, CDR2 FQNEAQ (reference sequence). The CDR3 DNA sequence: TGTGCCAGCAGCTTACAGGCCCGAGGAGGCACAGATACGCAGTATTTT. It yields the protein CASSLQARGGTDTQYF.

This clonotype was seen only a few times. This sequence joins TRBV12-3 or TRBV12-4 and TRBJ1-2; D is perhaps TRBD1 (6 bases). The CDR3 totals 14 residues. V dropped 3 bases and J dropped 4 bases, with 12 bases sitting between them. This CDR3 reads CASSFGGAGYGYTF. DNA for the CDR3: TGTGCCAGCAGTTTCGGGGGGGCGGGCTATGGCTACACCTTC.

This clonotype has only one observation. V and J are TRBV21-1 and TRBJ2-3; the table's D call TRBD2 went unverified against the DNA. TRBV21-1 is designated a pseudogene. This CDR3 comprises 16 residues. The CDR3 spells CASRSTSGVFTDTQYF. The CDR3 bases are TGTGCCAGCAGGTCGACTAGCGGGGTTTTCACAGATACGCAGTATTTT.

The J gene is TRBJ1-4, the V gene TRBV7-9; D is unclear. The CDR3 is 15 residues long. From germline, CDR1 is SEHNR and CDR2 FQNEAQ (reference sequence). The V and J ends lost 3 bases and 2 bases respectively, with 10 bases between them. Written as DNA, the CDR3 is TGTGCCAGCAGCTTTATTGGGGAGACTAATGAAAAACTGTTTTTT. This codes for CASSFIGETNEKLFF.

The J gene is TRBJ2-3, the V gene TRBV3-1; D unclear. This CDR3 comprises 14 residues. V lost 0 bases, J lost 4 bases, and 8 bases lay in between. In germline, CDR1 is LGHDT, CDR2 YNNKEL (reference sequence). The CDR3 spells CASSQEPRADTQYF. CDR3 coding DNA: TGTGCCAGCAGCCAAGAGCCTCGGGCAGATACGCAGTATTTT.

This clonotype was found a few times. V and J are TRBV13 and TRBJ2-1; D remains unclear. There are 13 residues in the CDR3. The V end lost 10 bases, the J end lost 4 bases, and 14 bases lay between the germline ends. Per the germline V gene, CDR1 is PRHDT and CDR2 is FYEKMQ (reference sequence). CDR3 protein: CATLTDGYNEQFF. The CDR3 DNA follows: TGTGCCACCCTCACCGACGGATACAATGAGCAGTTCTTC.

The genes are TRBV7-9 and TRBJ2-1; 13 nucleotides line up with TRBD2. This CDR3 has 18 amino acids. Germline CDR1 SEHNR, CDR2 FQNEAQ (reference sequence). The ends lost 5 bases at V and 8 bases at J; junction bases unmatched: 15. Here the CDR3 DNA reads TGTGCCAGCAGCCCTGGACTAGCGGGAGCGACCGTTTGGGATGAGCAGTTCTTC. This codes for CASSPGLAGATVWDEQFF.